A single sample is the source of the 24 T cell receptor beta chains below, sequenced in a study of control samples from healthy donors and cancer patients. The assay was immunoSEQ multiplex PCR, and TCRdb's table has in-frame clones only and misses some. The data hold approximately 100,000 clones, with around 90% observed a single time. Material for sequencing was blood. Receptor source: a young man in good health.

The J gene is TRBJ2-2, the V gene TRBV6-6, with 9 nucleotides matching TRBD2. The germline V gene has CDR1 MNHNY and CDR2 SVGAGI (reference sequence). There are 15 residues in the CDR3. V dropped 7 bases and J dropped 4; count of bases not matched to a gene: 7. The CDR3 protein is CASTDSGSGTGELFF. The DNA of the CDR3 is TGTGCCAGCACCGATAGCGGGAGCGGCACCGGGGAGCTGTTTTTT.

The V and J genes are TRBV29-1 and TRBJ1-1; no reliable D call. The CDR3 runs to 13 residues. V was trimmed by 4 bases and J by 0 bases, leaving 9 bases between them. Germline loops: CDR1 SQVTM, CDR2 ANQGSEA. The CDR3, as DNA: TGCAGCGTTGGGAGCACAATGAACACTGAAGCTTTCTTT. Translation gives CSVGSTMNTEAFF.

The chain couples TRBV28 to TRBJ1-5; D is ambiguous. Trimming removed 5 bases at V and 6 bases at J, with 8 bases between. This CDR3 has 12 residues. The germline V gene has CDR1 MDHEN and CDR2 SYDVKM. The CDR3 DNA reads as TGTGCCAGCAGTCGGGTGGCTCAGCCCCAGCATTTT. This translates into CASSRVAQPQHF. The complete variable domain, with remaining parts taken from reference TRBV28 and TRBJ1-5, reads DVKVTQSSRYLVKRTGEKVFLECVQDMDHENMFWYRQDPGLGLRLIYFSYDVKMKEKGDIPEGYSVSREKKERFSLILESASTNQTSMYLCASSRVAQPQHFGDGTRLSIL.

The chain carries TRBV28 and TRBJ2-2, with D unresolved. This CDR3 has 12 residues. The ends were cut back, 7 bases at V and 6 bases at J, with 9 bases in the middle. Germline values: CDR1 MDHEN, CDR2 SYDVKM. CDR3 sequence: CASKLLAGELFF. CDR3 DNA: TGTGCCAGCAAACTATTGGCCGGGGAGCTGTTTTTT.

The genes are TRBV5-5 and TRBJ2-5; D call uncertain. The CDR3 spans 15 residues. The germline V and J ends were trimmed by 4 bases and 7 bases, with 20 bases remaining between them. The V gene's germline CDR1 is SGHKS and CDR2 YYEKEE (reference sequence). This CDR3 is CASSPVVLQAGTQYF. CDR3 nucleotide sequence: TGTGCCAGCAGCCCGGTAGTTCTGCAGGCCGGGACCCAGTACTTC.

This chain connects TRBV7-8 to TRBJ2-7; TRBD2 matches at 7 bases. The ends lost 2 bases at V and 7 bases at J; junction bases unmatched: 20. This CDR3 contains 18 residues. The germline V gene encodes CDR1 SGHVS and CDR2 FQNEAQ. The CDR3 coding sequence is TGTGCCAGCAGCTTACGTCCCCCTCTTGGCGGGAGTATAGTAGAGCAGTACTTC. Its translation is CASSLRPPLGGSIVEQYF.

J is TRBJ2-2 and V is TRBV28; TRBD2 is a possible D gene (6 bases). Trimming shortened V by 3 bases and J by 7 bases, and 24 bases separated the two germline ends. Germline CDR1 reads MDHEN; CDR2 reads SYDVKM. This CDR3 spans 18 amino acids. In nucleotides, the CDR3 is TGTGCCAGCAGTTTTTGGGCGCTCAAAGCCGGAGGGGTCGGGGAGCTGTTTTTT. This gives the protein CASSFWALKAGGVGELFF.

The table lists this clone with a few counts. This chain joins TRBV6-5 and TRBJ1-5; 10 nucleotides line up with TRBD1. CDR1 MNHEY and CDR2 SVGAGI come from the germline V gene. The V gene end was trimmed by 5 bases and the J gene end by 9 bases; junction bases not matched to a gene: 7. The CDR3 consists of 14 residues. Written as DNA, the CDR3 is TGTGCCAGCAGTACCGACAGGGGGCTTTTGCCCCAGCATTTT. Encoded protein: CASSTDRGLLPQHF.

The chain couples TRBV30 to TRBJ2-5; D is unclear. The CDR3 covers 13 residues. Germline lookup yields CDR1 GTSNPN and CDR2 SVGIG (reference sequence). The V gene lost 5 bases and the J gene lost 0 bases, with 10 bases spanning the gap. The DNA of the CDR3 is TGTGCCTGGGTGGGATCGTACCAAGAGACCCAGTACTTC. Translated: CAWVGSYQETQYF.

This clone was seen only once. This chain links TRBV18 with TRBJ2-7, with a tentative D call TRBD2 (5 bases). Germline-derived CDR1 and CDR2 are KGHSH and LQKENI. Trimming removed 4 bases from V and 1 base from J, with 17 bases in between. This CDR3 has 16 amino acids. CDR3 DNA: TGTGCCAGCTCACTCCTCTTCGGGGATAGATCCTACGAGCAGTACTTC. It is translated as CASSLLFGDRSYEQYF.

The chain recombines TRBV28 with TRBJ1-1; D unresolved. V lost 3 bases, J lost 0 bases, and 11 bases lay in between. Germline lookup yields CDR1 MDHEN and CDR2 SYDVKM. The CDR3 has 15 amino acids. CDR3 DNA sequence: TGTGCCAGCAGTTTTCCTGAGAGACTGAACACTGAAGCTTTCTTT. The encoded protein is CASSFPERLNTEAFF.

Within the sample, this clone is medium-sized (0.01 to 0.1%). This chain joins TRBV7-2 and TRBJ2-7; D might be TRBD1 or TRBD2, each matching 5 bases. Germline V gene sequence: CDR1 SGHTA, CDR2 FQGNSA. This CDR3 region has 15 residues. Trimming removed 5 bases from V and 5 bases from J, with 19 bases in between. Here the CDR3 reads CASSMGDGSQHEQYF. The CDR3 nucleotides read TGTGCCAGCAGCATGGGGGACGGGTCGCAGCACGAGCAGTACTTC.

The count of this clone is one. V and J are TRBV4-1 and TRBJ2-3; D call uncertain. The CDR3 consists of 14 residues. Germline CDR1 reads MGHRA; CDR2 reads YSYEKL. The ends were cut back, 5 bases at V and 1 base at J, with 10 bases in the middle. The CDR3, as DNA: TGCGCCAGCAGCAAACTTCCGCGCACAGATACGCAGTATTTT. Protein: CASSKLPRTDTQYF.

This rearrangement joins TRBV10-3 to TRBJ1-4; 8 nucleotides match TRBD1. V lost 6 bases, J lost 3 bases, and 0 bases stayed unmatched. The CDR3 totals 13 residues. Germline CDR1 is ENHRY and CDR2 is SYGVKD. The CDR3 DNA follows: TGTGCCATCAGACAGGGGGCTAATGAAAAACTGTTTTTT. It encodes CAIRQGANEKLFF.

This chain links TRBV11-3 with TRBJ2-7; D is unclear. The CDR3 extends over 16 amino acids. Trimming pared 3 bases from V and 7 bases from J, leaving 22 bases between. Germline lookup yields CDR1 SGHNT and CDR2 YENEEA. CDR3 sequence: CASSLGPRFRTPEQYF. For the CDR3, the DNA is TGTGCCAGCAGCTTGGGTCCGAGGTTTCGGACCCCAGAGCAGTACTTC.

The chain has TRBV2 and TRBJ2-1; 9 bases are a match to TRBD1. The germline gives CDR1 SNHLY, CDR2 FYNNEI. The CDR3 is 16 residues long. The V segment lost 6 bases and the J segment 5 bases; nucleotides outside the gene matches: 11. The CDR3 region has the DNA TGTGCCAGCAGGGAGACCGGGACAGGGCTTCACAATGAGCAGTTCTTC. Protein product: CASRETGTGLHNEQFF.

V usage is TRBV28 and J usage is TRBJ1-2; no firm D call. The CDR3 loop spans 15 amino acids. CDR1 and CDR2 (germline): MDHEN, SYDVKM. With 7 bases removed from V and 2 bases from J, the gap between germline ends came to 17 bases. CDR3 protein: CASTTPGPINYGYTF. CDR3 coding DNA: TGTGCCAGCACCACCCCCGGACCTATAAACTATGGCTACACCTTC.

The chain has TRBV2 and TRBJ2-3; 12 nucleotides match TRBD2. After removal of 4 bases from V and 4 bases from J, the junction contained 6 bases not matched to a gene. Per the germline V gene, CDR1 is SNHLY and CDR2 is FYNNEI. The CDR3 sequence is 16 residues long. CDR3 in amino acids: CASSGTSGALPDTQYF. The CDR3 region has the DNA TGTGCCAGCAGTGGGACTAGCGGGGCCCTCCCAGATACGCAGTATTTT.

The chain recombines TRBV14 with TRBJ2-1; the D call may be TRBD1 or TRBD2 (6 bases each). V lost 1 base, J lost 9 bases, and 10 bases lay in between. Germline CDR1 SGHDN, CDR2 FVKESK. The CDR3 runs to 13 residues. In nucleotides, the CDR3 is TGTGCCAGCAGCCAAGTGGAGGGGGTTGAGCAGTTCTTC. Amino acid sequence: CASSQVEGVEQFF. Full variable domain (rest looked up from reference TRBV14 and TRBJ2-1): EAGVTQFPSHSVIEKGQTVTLRCDPISGHDNLYWYRRVMGKEIKFLLHFVKESKQDESGMPNNRFLAERTGGTYSTLKVQPAELEDSGVYFCASSQVEGVEQFFGPGTRLTVL.

The gene calls are TRBV10-3 and TRBJ2-2; D possibly corresponds to TRBD2 (6 bases). Trimming cost V 4 bases and J 6 bases, with 12 bases left between them. Germline CDR1 reads ENHRY; CDR2 reads SYGVKD. The CDR3 runs to 14 residues. CDR3 sequence reads: CAISVREAAGELFF. The CDR3 nucleotides are TGTGCCATCAGTGTAAGGGAGGCGGCCGGGGAGCTGTTTTTT.

The rearrangement links TRBV7-2 to TRBJ2-3, with D hard to call. Germline V gene sequence: CDR1 SGHTA, CDR2 FQGNSA. V shed 4 bases and J shed 1 base, with 6 bases lying between them. CDR3 length equals 13 residues. CDR3: CASSSAGTDTQYF. DNA of the CDR3: TGTGCCAGCAGCTCTGCGGGCACAGATACGCAGTATTTT.

This chain uses TRBV7-9 with TRBJ2-3, with D possibly being TRBD1 or TRBD2 (5 bases each). The V gene lost 5 bases and the J gene lost 6 bases, with 18 bases spanning the gap. The CDR3 covers 15 residues. Germline-derived CDR1 and CDR2 are SEHNR and FQNEAQ (reference sequence). The CDR3 region has the DNA TGTGCCAGCAGCCCAACTGGAGAGGGGCTGGATACGCAGTATTTT. Its protein is CASSPTGEGLDTQYF.

V is TRBV7-2 and J is TRBJ1-1; D is unresolved. The CDR3 is 16 residues long. Germline V gives CDR1 SGHTA, CDR2 FQGNSA. V gave up 5 bases and J gave up 5 bases, with 21 bases separating them. The CDR3 sequence is CASSPISSSLATEAFF. The CDR3 nucleotides read TGTGCCAGCAGCCCAATTTCGTCTAGTCTGGCAACTGAAGCTTTCTTT. The whole variable domain, filled in from reference TRBV7-2 and TRBJ1-1, reads GAGVSQSPSNKVTEKGKDVELRCDPISGHTALYWYRQSLGQGLEFLIYFQGNSAPDKSGLPSDRFSAERTGGSVSTLTIQRTQQEDSAVYLCASSPISSSLATEAFFGQGTRLTVV.

In its sample, this clone was seen once. The chain recombines TRBV7-8 with TRBJ2-7; tentatively, D is TRBD2 (5 bases). Deletions cut 1 base from V and 4 bases from J, with 8 bases between. The CDR3 covers 13 residues. The V gene's germline CDR1 is SGHVS and CDR2 FQNEAQ. The DNA for the CDR3 is TGTGCCAGCAGCTTAGGGACTCCTTACGAGCAGTACTTC. This gives the protein CASSLGTPYEQYF.